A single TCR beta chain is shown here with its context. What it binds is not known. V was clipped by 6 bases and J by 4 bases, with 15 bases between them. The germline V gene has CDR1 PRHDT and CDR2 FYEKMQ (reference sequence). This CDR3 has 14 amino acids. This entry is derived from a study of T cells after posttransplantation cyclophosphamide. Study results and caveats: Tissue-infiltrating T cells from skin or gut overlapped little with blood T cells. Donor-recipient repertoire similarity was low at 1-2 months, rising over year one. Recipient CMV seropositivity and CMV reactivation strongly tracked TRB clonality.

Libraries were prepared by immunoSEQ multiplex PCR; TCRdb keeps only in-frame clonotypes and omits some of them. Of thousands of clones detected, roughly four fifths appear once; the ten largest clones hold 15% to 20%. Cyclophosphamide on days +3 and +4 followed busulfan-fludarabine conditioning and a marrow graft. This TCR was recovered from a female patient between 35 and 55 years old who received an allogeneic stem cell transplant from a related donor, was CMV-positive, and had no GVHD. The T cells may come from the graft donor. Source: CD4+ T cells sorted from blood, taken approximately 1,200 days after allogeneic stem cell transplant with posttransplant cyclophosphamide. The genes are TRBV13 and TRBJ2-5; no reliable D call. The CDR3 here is CASSEAYMGETQYF. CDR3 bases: TGTGCCAGCAGTGAAGCGTACATGGGAGAGACCCAGTACTTC.